These 17 T cell receptor beta chains originate from one sample sequenced in a study of T cells in Graves' hyperthyroidism and ophthalmopathy. Regions amplified from RNA transcripts were the TCR beta CDR3 regions. HTBI primers drove first-round RT-PCR of the TCR CDR3. TCRdb independently ran MiXCR on the multiplex PCR reads; one entry per CDR3 protein. The sample has approximately 480,000 distinct CDR3 sequences; roughly 20% are singletons. The sample taken for sequencing was blood. The source of these receptors is a man between 18 and 29 years old with Graves' hyperthyroidism.

The V and J genes are TRBV28 and TRBJ2-7; possible D gene TRBD1, 6 bases. The V end was cut by 10 bases, the J end by 2 bases, with 12 bases between. The CDR3 sequence is 12 residues long. CDR1 and CDR2 from the germline V gene are MDHEN and SYDVKM. CDR3 sequence reads: CATQTGTYEQYF. The CDR3 bases are TGTGCCACCCAGACAGGTACCTACGAGCAGTACTTC.

This clonotype was seen a few times. The V call is TRBV20-1, the J call TRBJ2-5, with 8 bases fitting TRBD2. Trimming removed 3 bases from V and 1 base from J; junction bases left unmatched: 7. Per germline, CDR1 DFQATT and CDR2 SNEGSKA (reference sequence). The CDR3 loop spans 15 amino acids. This CDR3 is CSASGQRGSQETQYF. The CDR3 nucleotides are TGCAGTGCTAGTGGACAGCGGGGGAGCCAAGAGACCCAGTACTTC.

This clonotype was observed a handful of times. Since a much larger clone is just one base distant, this may be a read error. This sequence joins TRBV6-5 and TRBJ2-2; 7 nucleotides line up with TRBD1. This CDR3 is built from 14 residues. The germline gives CDR1 MNHEY, CDR2 SVGAGI. CDR3 protein: CTSASTGETGELFF. The CDR3 nucleotides are TGTACCAGCGCCAGTACAGGGGAGACCGGGGAGCTGTTTTTT.

This clonotype was seen many times. The genes are TRBV12-5 and TRBJ1-5; 8 bases align to TRBD1. This CDR3 comprises 17 residues. CDR1 and CDR2 (germline): LGHNT, FRNRAP. V gave up 0 bases and J gave up 4 bases; unmatched junction bases: 8. CDR3 coding DNA: TGTGCTAGTGGTTTGGTACTGTACAGGGGGAATAATCAGCCCCAGCATTTT. It is translated as CASGLVLYRGNNQPQHF.

This clonotype has at least ten counts. The rearrangement links TRBV6-1 to TRBJ2-7; perhaps TRBD2 as D (7 bases). There are 15 residues in the CDR3. The V and J ends lost 6 bases and 0 bases respectively, with 15 bases between them. CDR1 MNHNS and CDR2 SASEGT come from the germline V gene. CDR3 in amino acids: CASSPTRGGSYEQYF. CDR3 DNA sequence: TGTGCCAGCAGCCCCACGAGGGGGGGCTCCTACGAGCAGTACTTC.

The chain recombines TRBV5-4 with TRBJ2-2, with D uncertain. CDR1 and CDR2 (germline): SGHNT, YYREEE (reference sequence). The CDR3 extends over 16 amino acids. Trimming pared 4 bases from V and 0 bases from J, leaving 13 bases between. CDR3 sequence (DNA): TGTGCCAGCAGCCCCGGTGTGCGGACGAACACCGGGGAGCTGTTTTTT. This codes for CASSPGVRTNTGELFF.

The chain has TRBV13 and TRBJ2-5; 13 nucleotides line up with TRBD2. Germline CDR1 and CDR2: PRHDT and FYEKMQ (reference sequence). The J segment lost 0 bases and the V segment lost 3 bases, leaving 7 bases of the junction unmatched. This CDR3 comprises 18 residues. The CDR3 sequence: CASSFRTSGGPYQETQYF. The CDR3 region has the DNA TGTGCCAGCAGCTTCCGGACTAGCGGGGGCCCGTACCAAGAGACCCAGTACTTC.

This clonotype showed up many times. The chain employs TRBV30 and TRBJ2-7; no clear D. The CDR3 loop spans 11 amino acids. The V gene's germline CDR1 is GTSNPN and CDR2 SVGIG (reference sequence). The V end lost 0 bases, the J end lost 6 bases, and 6 bases lay between the germline ends. Here the CDR3 reads CAWSVQVEQYF. The CDR3 region has the DNA TGTGCCTGGAGTGTCCAGGTCGAGCAGTACTTC.

This clonotype was seen many times. The chain employs TRBV28 and TRBJ1-1; maybe TRBD1 (5 bases). The CDR3 is 14 amino acids. Germline CDR1 and CDR2: MDHEN and SYDVKM. The V end lost 5 bases, the J end lost 7 bases, and 17 bases lay between the germline ends. The CDR3 protein is CASSPPGGGSEAFF. For the CDR3, the DNA is TGTGCCAGCAGTCCCCCCGGGGGGGGAAGTGAAGCTTTCTTT.

In the case of this clonotype: A read error may be the cause here, since a much bigger clone is one base away. V gene TRBV5-4 combines with J gene TRBJ1-1, with 9 positions matching TRBD1. CDR3 length equals 14 residues. From germline, CDR1 is SGHNT and CDR2 YYREEE (reference sequence). The CDR3 here is CACSVSGTGSRAFF. CDR3 nucleotide sequence: TGTGCCTGCAGCGTCTCCGGGACAGGGTCCCGAGCTTTCTTT.

The chain employs TRBV10-1 and TRBJ1-5; 7 bases are shared with TRBD1. The junction had 4 bases not matched to a gene; V was cut back by 6 bases and J by 5 bases. CDR3 length equals 13 residues. Germline CDR1 reads WNHNN; CDR2 reads SYGVQD (reference sequence). CDR3 in DNA: TGCGCCAGCAGATGGGACAGCTATCAGCCCCAGCATTTT. As protein: CASRWDSYQPQHF.

This chain links TRBV7-3 with TRBJ2-5, with TRBD2 identical over 8 bases. The germline CDR1 and CDR2 sequences are SGHTA and FQGTGA. With V trimmed by 2 bases and J by 1 base, 3 bases remained unmatched. The CDR3 has 15 residues. The CDR3 reads CASSLAGGFQETQYF. The CDR3 DNA is TGTGCCAGCAGCTTAGCGGGGGGCTTCCAAGAGACCCAGTACTTC.

V gene TRBV7-8 combines with J gene TRBJ1-2; D gene unclear. Germline V lookup: CDR1 SGHVS, CDR2 FQNEAQ. The CDR3 contains 16 residues. Trimming left V 3 bases short and J 6 bases short, with 20 bases between. The CDR3 DNA is TGTGCCAGCAGCTTTAGCGGGATTCTCCCGGCGGATGGCTACACCTTC. This codes for CASSFSGILPADGYTF. The whole variable domain, remainder taken from reference TRBV7-8 and TRBJ1-2, is GAGVSQSPRYKVAKRGQDVALRCDPISGHVSLFWYQQALGQGPEFLTYFQNEAQLDKSGLPSDRFFAERPEGSVSTLKIQRTQQEDSAVYLCASSFSGILPADGYTFGSGTRLTVV.

This clonotype was seen more than once but under ten times. The chain joins TRBV6-1 to TRBJ2-6, with D possibly matching TRBD2 (5 bases). The germline V and J ends were trimmed by 6 bases and 1 base, with 10 bases remaining between them. The CDR3 totals 15 residues. Looked up from germline, CDR1 is MNHNS and CDR2 is SASEGT. The chain's CDR3 is CASRGTSSGANVLTF. The CDR3 DNA sequence: TGTGCCAGCAGGGGTACTAGTTCTGGGGCCAACGTCCTGACTTTC.

In this sample, this clonotype turned up many times. The chain carries TRBV28 and TRBJ2-2, with 8 positions matching TRBD1. The CDR3 contains 16 residues. J lost 1 base, V lost 4 bases, and 5 bases had no gene match. Germline loops: CDR1 MDHEN, CDR2 SYDVKM. Here the CDR3 DNA reads TGTGCCAGCAGTTCTCCCGGACAGGGGAACACCGGGGAGCTGTTTTTT. It is translated as CASSSPGQGNTGELFF.

This clonotype came up many times. This chain uses TRBV7-9 with TRBJ2-5; 7 positions match TRBD1. Germline-derived CDR1 and CDR2 are SEHNR and FQNEAQ (reference sequence). V lost 4 bases and J lost 3; bases outside the gene matches: 5. This CDR3 has 14 amino acids. CDR3 loop: CASSSGDSEETQYF. CDR3 coding DNA: TGTGCCAGCAGCTCCGGGGACAGTGAAGAGACCCAGTACTTC.

This clonotype has only a few counts. V usage is TRBV7-7 and J usage is TRBJ2-2, with a possible D match to TRBD1 (5 bases). CDR1 and CDR2 (germline): SSHAT, FNYEAQ (reference sequence). V was pared by 5 bases and J by 3 bases, with 7 bases between. The CDR3 contains 13 residues. The CDR3 spells CASSARDTGELFF. CDR3 DNA: TGTGCCAGCAGCGCCAGGGACACCGGGGAGCTGTTTTTT.